The clone carrying this TCR beta chain was seen a single time. The germline V gene has CDR1 GTSNPN and CDR2 SVGIG (reference sequence). The CDR3 runs 14 residues. V lost 2 bases and J 6 bases, leaving 15 bases between the germline ends. This record comes from a study of untreated major depressive disorder. The data were produced by immunoSEQ multiplex PCR, yet TCRdb's version contains in-frame clones alone and is incomplete. The sample carries about 22,000 clones, 89% recorded once. The sequenced material came from CD4+ T cells from PBMCs. This clonotype was obtained from a woman in her forties in good health. This sequence joins TRBV30 and TRBJ2-3, with D perhaps TRBD1 (6 bases). CDR3 DNA: TGTGCCTGGAGTCTGAGGGAAGGACAGGATACGCAGTATTTT. It specifies CAWSLREGQDTQYF. Complete variable domain (other parts from reference TRBV30 and TRBJ2-3): SQTIHQWPATLVQPVGSPLSLECTVEGTSNPNLYWYRQAAGRGLQLLFYSVGIGQISSEVPQNLSASRPQDRQFILSSKKLLLSDSGFYLCAWSLREGQDTQYFGPGTRLTVL.